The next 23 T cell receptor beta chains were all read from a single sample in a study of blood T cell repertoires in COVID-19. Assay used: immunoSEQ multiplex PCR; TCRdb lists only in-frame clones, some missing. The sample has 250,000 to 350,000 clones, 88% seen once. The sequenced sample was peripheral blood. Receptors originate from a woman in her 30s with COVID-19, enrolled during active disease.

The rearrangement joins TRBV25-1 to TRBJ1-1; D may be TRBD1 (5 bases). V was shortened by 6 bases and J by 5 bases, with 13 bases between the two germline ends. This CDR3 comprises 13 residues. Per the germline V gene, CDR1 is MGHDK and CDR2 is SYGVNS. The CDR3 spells CASRGGYGTEAFF. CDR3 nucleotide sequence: TGTGCCAGCAGGGGGGGATATGGGACTGAAGCTTTCTTT.

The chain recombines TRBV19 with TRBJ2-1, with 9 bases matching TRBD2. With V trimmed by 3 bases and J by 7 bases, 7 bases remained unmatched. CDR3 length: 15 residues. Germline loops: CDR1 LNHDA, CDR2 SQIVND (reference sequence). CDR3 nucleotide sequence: TGTGCCAGTAGTATCTCGGGCGGGAGGGGGAATGAGCAGTTCTTC. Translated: CASSISGGRGNEQFF.

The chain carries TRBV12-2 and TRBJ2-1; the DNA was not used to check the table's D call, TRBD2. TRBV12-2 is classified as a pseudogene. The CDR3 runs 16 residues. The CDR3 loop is CASRLGRLAGYNEQFF. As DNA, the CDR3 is TGTGCAAGTCGCTTAGGAAGGCTAGCGGGGTACAATGAGCAGTTCTTC.

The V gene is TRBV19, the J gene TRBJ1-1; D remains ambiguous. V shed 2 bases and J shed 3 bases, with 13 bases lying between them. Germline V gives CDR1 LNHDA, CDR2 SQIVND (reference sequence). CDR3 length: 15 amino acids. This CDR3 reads CASSISAARDTEAFF. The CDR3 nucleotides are TGTGCCAGTAGTATATCGGCCGCGAGGGACACTGAAGCTTTCTTT.

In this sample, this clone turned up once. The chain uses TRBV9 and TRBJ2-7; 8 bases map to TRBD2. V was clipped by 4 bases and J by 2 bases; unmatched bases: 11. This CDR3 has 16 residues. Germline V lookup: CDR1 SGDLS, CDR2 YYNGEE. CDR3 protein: CASSPRAVAGTYEQYF. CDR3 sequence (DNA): TGTGCCAGCAGCCCCCGGGCGGTAGCGGGAACCTACGAGCAGTACTTC.

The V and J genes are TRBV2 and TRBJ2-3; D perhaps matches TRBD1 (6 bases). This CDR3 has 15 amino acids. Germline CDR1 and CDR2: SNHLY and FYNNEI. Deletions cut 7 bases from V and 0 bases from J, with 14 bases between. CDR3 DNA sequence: TGTGCCAGCATTGGGACAATTGGGAGCACAGATACGCAGTATTTT. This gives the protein CASIGTIGSTDTQYF. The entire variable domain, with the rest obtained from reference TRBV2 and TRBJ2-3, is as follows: EPEVTQTPSHQVTQMGQEVILRCVPISNHLYFYWYRQILGQKVEFLVSFYNNEISEKSEIFDDQFSVERPDGSNFTLKIRSTKLEDSAMYFCASIGTIGSTDTQYFGPGTRLTVL.

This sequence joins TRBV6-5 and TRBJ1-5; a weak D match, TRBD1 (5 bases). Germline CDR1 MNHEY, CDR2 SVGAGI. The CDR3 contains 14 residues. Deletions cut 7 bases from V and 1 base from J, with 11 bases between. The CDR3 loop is CASKRGGSNQPQHF. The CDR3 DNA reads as TGTGCCAGCAAAAGGGGAGGAAGCAATCAGCCCCAGCATTTT.

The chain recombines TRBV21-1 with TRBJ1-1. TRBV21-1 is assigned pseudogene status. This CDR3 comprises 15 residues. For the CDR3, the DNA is TGTGCCAGCAGCAAGGTGGAAGTAGCGAACACTGAAGCTTTCTTT. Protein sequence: CASSKVEVANTEAFF.

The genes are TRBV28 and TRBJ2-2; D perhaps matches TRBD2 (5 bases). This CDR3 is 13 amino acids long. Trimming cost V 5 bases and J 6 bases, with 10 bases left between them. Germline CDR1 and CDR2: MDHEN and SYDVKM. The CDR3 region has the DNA TGTGCCAGCAGTCCCCTCGGGGCCGGGGAGCTGTTTTTT. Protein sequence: CASSPLGAGELFF.

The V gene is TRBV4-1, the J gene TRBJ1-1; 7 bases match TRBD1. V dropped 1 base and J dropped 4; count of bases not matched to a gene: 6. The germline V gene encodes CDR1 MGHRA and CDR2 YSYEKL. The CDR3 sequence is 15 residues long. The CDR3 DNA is TGCGCCAGCAGCCAAGGCCGTCAGGGGGTCACTGAAGCTTTCTTT. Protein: CASSQGRQGVTEAFF.

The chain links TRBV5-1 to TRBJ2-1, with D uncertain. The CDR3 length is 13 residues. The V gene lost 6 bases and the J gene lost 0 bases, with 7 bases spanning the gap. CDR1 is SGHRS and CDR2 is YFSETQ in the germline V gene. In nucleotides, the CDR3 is TGCGCCAGCAAGGAGACCTCCTACAATGAGCAGTTCTTC. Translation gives CASKETSYNEQFF.

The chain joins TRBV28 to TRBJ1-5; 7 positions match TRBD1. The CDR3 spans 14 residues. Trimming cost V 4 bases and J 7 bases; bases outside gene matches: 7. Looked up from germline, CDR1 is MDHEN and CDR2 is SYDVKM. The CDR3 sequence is CASSSQGVYQPQHF. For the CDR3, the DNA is TGTGCCAGCAGTTCCCAGGGGGTTTACCAGCCCCAGCATTTT.

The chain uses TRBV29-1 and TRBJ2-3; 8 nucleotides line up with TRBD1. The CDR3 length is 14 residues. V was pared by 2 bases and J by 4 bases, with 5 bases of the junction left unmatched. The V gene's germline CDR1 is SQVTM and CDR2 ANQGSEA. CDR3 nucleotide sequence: TGCAGCGTTGAAAGACAGGGGTTTGCAGATACGCAGTATTTT. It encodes CSVERQGFADTQYF.

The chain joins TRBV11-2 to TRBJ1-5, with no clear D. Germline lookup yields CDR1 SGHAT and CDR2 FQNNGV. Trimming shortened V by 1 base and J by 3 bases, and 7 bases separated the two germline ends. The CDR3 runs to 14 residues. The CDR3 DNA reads TGTGCCAGCAGCTTAGGTGGCTTCAATCAGCCCCAGCATTTT. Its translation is CASSLGGFNQPQHF. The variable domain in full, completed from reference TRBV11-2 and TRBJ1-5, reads EAGVAQSPRYKIIEKRQSVAFWCNPISGHATLYWYQQILGQGPKLLIQFQNNGVVDDSQLPKDRFSAERLKGVDSTLKIQPAKLEDSAVYLCASSLGGFNQPQHFGDGTRLSIL.

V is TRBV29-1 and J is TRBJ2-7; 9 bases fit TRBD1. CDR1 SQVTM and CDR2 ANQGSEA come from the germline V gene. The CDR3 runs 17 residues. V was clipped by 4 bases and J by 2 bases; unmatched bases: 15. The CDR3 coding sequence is TGCAGCGTTGGGGGGCGTAGGACAGGGGAGGACGCCTACGAGCAGTACTTC. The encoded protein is CSVGGRRTGEDAYEQYF.

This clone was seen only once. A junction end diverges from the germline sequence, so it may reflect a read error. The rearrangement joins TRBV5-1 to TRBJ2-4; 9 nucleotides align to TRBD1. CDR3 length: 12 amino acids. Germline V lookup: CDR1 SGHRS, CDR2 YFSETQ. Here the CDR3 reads CASSFGTGLRHF. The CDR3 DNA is TGCGCCAGCAGCTTTGGGACAGGGTTGAGGCACTTC.

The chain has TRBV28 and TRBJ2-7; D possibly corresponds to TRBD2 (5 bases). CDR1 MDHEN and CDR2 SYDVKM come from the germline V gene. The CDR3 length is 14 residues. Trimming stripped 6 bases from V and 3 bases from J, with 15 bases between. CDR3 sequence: CASSPPDYIYEQYF. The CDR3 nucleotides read TGTGCCAGCAGCCCCCCTGACTATATCTACGAGCAGTACTTC.

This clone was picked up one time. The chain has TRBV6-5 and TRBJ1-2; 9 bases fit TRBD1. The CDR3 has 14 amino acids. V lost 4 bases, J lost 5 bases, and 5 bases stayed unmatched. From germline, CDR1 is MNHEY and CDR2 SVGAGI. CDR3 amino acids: CASSLDRGGYGYTF. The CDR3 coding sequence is TGTGCCAGCAGTTTGGACAGGGGAGGATATGGCTACACCTTC.

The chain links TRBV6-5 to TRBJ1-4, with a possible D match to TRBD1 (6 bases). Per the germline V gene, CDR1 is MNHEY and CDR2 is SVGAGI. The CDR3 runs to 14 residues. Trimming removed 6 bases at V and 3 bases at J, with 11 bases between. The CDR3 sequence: CASSRTASNEKLFF. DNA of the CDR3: TGTGCCAGCAGCCGGACAGCCTCTAATGAAAAACTGTTTTTT.

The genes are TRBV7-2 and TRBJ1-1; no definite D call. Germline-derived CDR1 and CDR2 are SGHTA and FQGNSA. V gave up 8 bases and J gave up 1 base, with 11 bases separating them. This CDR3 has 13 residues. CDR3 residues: CASGTESNTEAFF. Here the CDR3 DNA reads TGTGCCAGCGGCACAGAGTCGAACACTGAAGCTTTCTTT.

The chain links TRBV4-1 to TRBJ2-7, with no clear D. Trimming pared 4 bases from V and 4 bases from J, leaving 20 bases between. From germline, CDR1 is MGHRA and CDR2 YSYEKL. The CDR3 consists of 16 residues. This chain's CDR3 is CASSPERLSTRYEQYF. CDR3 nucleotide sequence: TGCGCCAGCAGCCCCGAAAGGCTTTCGACTCGTTACGAGCAGTACTTC.

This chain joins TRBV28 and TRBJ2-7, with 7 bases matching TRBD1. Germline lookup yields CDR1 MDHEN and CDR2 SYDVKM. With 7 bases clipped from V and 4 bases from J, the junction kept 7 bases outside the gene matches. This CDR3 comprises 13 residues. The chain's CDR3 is CASTLSGGYEQYF. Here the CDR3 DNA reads TGTGCCAGCACTCTCTCAGGGGGTTACGAGCAGTACTTC.

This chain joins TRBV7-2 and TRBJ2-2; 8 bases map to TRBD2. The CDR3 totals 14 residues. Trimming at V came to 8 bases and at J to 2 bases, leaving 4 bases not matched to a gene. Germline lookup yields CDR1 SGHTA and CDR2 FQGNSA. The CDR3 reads CASGREANTGELFF. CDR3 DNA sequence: TGTGCCAGCGGGCGGGAGGCCAACACCGGGGAGCTGTTTTTT. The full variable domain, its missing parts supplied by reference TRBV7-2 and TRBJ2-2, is GAGVSQSPSNKVTEKGKDVELRCDPISGHTALYWYRQSLGQGLEFLIYFQGNSAPDKSGLPSDRFSAERTGGSVSTLTIQRTQQEDSAVYLCASGREANTGELFFGEGSRLTVL.